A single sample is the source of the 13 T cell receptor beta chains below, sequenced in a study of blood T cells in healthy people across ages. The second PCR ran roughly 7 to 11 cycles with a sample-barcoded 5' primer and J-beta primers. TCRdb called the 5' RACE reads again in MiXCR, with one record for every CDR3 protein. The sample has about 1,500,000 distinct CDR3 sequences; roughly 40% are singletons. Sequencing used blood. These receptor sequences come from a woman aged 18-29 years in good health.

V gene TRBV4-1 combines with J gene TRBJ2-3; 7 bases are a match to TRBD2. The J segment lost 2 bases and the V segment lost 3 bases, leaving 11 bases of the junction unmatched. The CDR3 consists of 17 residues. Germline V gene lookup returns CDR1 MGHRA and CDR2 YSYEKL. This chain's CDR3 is CASSHPGERGVTDTQYF. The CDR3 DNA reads TGCGCCAGCAGCCATCCGGGGGAGCGGGGTGTCACAGATACGCAGTATTTT.

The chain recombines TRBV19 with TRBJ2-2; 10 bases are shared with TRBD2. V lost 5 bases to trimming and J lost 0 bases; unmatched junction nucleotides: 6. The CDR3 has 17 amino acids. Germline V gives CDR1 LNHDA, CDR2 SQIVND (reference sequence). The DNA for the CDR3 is TGTGCCAGTAGTGTGGGACTAGCGTTAACGAACACCGGGGAGCTGTTTTTT. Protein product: CASSVGLALTNTGELFF.

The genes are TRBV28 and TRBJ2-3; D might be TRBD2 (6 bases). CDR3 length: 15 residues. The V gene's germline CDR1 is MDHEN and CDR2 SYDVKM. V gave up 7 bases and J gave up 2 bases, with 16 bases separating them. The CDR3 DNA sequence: TGTGCCAGCACCCTAAGGGGACTGAACACAGATACGCAGTATTTT. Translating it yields CASTLRGLNTDTQYF.

The CDR3 DNA sequence: TGTGCCAGCAGGGAGGACAGAGTGGCAAAGCAGTACTTC. It translates to CASREDRVAKQYF. The rearrangement uses TRBV27 and TRBJ2-5; possible D gene TRBD1, 6 bases. This CDR3 spans 13 amino acids. V lost 6 bases and J 11 bases, leaving 19 bases between the germline ends. Germline V gives CDR1 MNHEY, CDR2 SMNVEV (reference sequence).

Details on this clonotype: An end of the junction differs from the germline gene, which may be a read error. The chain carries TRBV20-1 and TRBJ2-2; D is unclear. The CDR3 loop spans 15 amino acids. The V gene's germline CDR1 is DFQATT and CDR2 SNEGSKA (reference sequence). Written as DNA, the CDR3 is TGCAGTGCTAGAGTTGACGGACGTGTCACCAGGGAGCTGTTTTTT. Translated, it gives CSARVDGRVTRELFF.

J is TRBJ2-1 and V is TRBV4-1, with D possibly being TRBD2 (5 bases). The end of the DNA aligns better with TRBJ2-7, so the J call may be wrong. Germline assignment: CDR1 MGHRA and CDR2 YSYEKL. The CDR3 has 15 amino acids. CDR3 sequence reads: CASSQGLASCNEQYF. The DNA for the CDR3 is TGCGCCAGCAGCCAAGGGCTAGCCTCCTGCAATGAGCAGTACTTC.

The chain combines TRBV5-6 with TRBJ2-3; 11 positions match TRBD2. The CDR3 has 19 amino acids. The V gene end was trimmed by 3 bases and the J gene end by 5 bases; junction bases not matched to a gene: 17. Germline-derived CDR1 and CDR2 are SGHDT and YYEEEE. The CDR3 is CASSSRDSWTSGLRDTQYF. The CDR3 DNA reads TGTGCCAGCAGCTCCCGGGACTCCTGGACTAGCGGGCTCAGAGATACGCAGTATTTT.

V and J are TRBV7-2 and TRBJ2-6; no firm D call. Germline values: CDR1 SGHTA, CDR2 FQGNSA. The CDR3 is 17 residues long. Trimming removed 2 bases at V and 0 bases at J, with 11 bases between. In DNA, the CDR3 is TGTGCCAGCAGCTTAAAACAGAAGACCTCTGGGGCCAACGTCCTGACTTTC. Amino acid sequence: CASSLKQKTSGANVLTF.

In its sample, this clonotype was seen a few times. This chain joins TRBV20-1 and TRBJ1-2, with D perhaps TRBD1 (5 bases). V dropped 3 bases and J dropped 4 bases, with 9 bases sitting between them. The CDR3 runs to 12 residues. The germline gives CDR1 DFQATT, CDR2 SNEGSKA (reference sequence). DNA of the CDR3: TGCAGTGCTAGGCCGGGGGGCTATGGCTACACCTTC. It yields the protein CSARPGGYGYTF.

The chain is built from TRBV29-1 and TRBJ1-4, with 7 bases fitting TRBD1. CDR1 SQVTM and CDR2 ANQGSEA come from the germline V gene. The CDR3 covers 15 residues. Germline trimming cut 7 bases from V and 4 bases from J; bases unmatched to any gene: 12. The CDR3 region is CSGRAGQRINEKLFF. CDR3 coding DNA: TGCAGCGGGCGAGCGGGACAGAGGATTAATGAAAAACTGTTTTTT.

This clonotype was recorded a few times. The CDR3 nucleotides are TGTGCCACCAGTGATTTTTGGGCTAGCGGGGGGTCTAATGAGCAGTTCTTC. Protein: CATSDFWASGGSNEQFF. The chain carries TRBV24-1 and TRBJ2-1, with 11 positions matching TRBD2. Germline CDR1 KGHDR, CDR2 SFDVKD. V lost 1 base, J lost 7 bases, and 8 bases stayed unmatched. The CDR3 runs to 17 residues.

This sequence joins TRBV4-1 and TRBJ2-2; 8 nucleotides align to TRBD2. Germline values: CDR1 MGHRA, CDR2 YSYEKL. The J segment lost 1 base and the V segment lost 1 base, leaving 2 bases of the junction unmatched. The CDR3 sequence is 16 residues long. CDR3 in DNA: TGCGCCAGCAGCCAAGTTCTAGCGGGGAACACCGGGGAGCTGTTTTTT. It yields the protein CASSQVLAGNTGELFF.

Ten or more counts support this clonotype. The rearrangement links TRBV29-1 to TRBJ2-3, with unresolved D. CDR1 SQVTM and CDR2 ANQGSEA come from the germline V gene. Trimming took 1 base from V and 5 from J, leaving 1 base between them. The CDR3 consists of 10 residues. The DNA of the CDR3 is TGCAGCGTTGAAGGAGATACGCAGTATTTT. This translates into CSVEGDTQYF.